Given below is one T cell receptor (beta chain) in context. The target antigen is unknown. This sample is drawn from a study of shared clonotypes between healthy human individuals. Assay runs were performed at deep level. Each replicate PCR on the sorted subsets used roughly 200 ng DNA (approximately 33,000 T cell genomes). Generated by immunoSEQ multiplex PCR, the TCRdb table keeps only in-frame clones and is missing some. The table lists a few million clones, roughly 95% of them singletons. Study-level results: Larger richness was generally estimated for naive than memory subsets.

Naive CD8 populations comprised CD45RO-negative cells positively selected for CCR7, excluding terminally differentiated effector memory CD45RA+ cells. Source material: naive CD8+ T cells from PBMCs. The receptor comes from a man aged 18 to 30 in good health. Some clones in this sample may be carry-over from other donors' samples.

CDR3 residues: CASSLGPKETQYF. The CDR3 coding sequence is TGTGCCAGCAGCCTGGGACCCAAAGAGACCCAGTACTTC. The gene calls are TRBV6-5 and TRBJ2-5; D tentatively reads TRBD1 or TRBD2 (5 bases each). This CDR3 comprises 13 residues. CDR1 is MNHEY, CDR2 SVGAGI, per germline. V was trimmed by 6 bases and J by 3 bases, leaving 11 bases between them.